This TCR beta chain was documented in a study of chronic HIV infection and antiretroviral therapy. TCRdb fed the 5' RACE reads into MiXCR, producing one record per CDR3 protein. The sample records about 48,000 distinct CDR3 sequences, about 18% being singletons. Trimming shortened V by 2 bases and J by 4 bases, and 9 bases separated the two germline ends. The CDR3 is made up of 14 amino acids. Germline V gives CDR1 ENHRY, CDR2 SYGVKD. The sample taken for sequencing was peripheral blood. The chain recombines TRBV10-3 with TRBJ1-5; D not resolved. This sequence originates from an adult who had HIV and had not received antiretroviral therapy, or was an uninfected healthy control (not recorded which). CDR3 region: CAISEGMGNQPQHF. The CDR3 DNA sequence: TGTGCCATCAGTGAGGGGATGGGGAATCAGCCCCAGCATTTT.